Presented here are 6 T cell receptor beta chains from one specimen sequenced in a study of T cell responses to AZD1222 COVID-19 vaccine. Profiling relied on immunoSEQ multiplex PCR, and the TCRdb table lists in-frame clones only, not all of them. The data contain 130,000 to 150,000 clones, around 93% of them singletons. Sequencing used peripheral blood, obtained on day 0 of AZD1222 vaccination. The receptors were gathered from an adult in good health.

The chain employs TRBV5-5 and TRBJ1-4; D is unresolved. Trimming took 5 bases from V and 5 from J, leaving 4 bases between them. The CDR3 consists of 11 residues. In germline, CDR1 is SGHKS, CDR2 YYEKEE (reference sequence). CDR3 in DNA: TGTGCCAGCAGTTTAAATGAAAAACTGTTTTTT. Amino acid sequence: CASSLNEKLFF.

The CDR3 protein is CASSGPYGYTF. The CDR3 region has the DNA TGTGCCAGCAGCGGGCCGTATGGCTACACCTTC. The rearrangement links TRBV9 to TRBJ1-2; D not resolved. The V end was cut by 3 bases, the J end by 5 bases, with 5 bases between. This CDR3 region has 11 residues. Germline V lookup: CDR1 SGDLS, CDR2 YYNGEE.

The rearrangement uses TRBV2 and TRBJ2-1; the match to TRBD2 covers 7 bases. In germline, CDR1 is SNHLY, CDR2 FYNNEI. The CDR3 has 14 residues. V lost 3 bases and J lost 10; bases outside the gene matches: 9. This CDR3 is CASSEWRETREQFF. The CDR3 DNA reads TGTGCCAGCAGTGAGTGGCGGGAGACCAGGGAGCAGTTCTTC.

This clone was recorded once. The gene calls are TRBV7-8 and TRBJ2-7; 7 bases agree with TRBD2. V was pared by 2 bases and J by 6 bases, with 10 bases of the junction left unmatched. The CDR3 sequence is 15 residues long. Per germline, CDR1 SGHVS and CDR2 FQNEAQ. The DNA of the CDR3 is TGTGCCAGCAGCTTACCTGGACTAGGAGGAGGCGAGCAGTACTTC. Translated, it gives CASSLPGLGGGEQYF.

The genes are TRBV6-5 and TRBJ1-5; D is ambiguous. CDR3 length equals 13 residues. Looked up from germline, CDR1 is MNHEY and CDR2 is SVGAGI. V lost 7 bases and J lost 5, with 12 bases in between. CDR3 DNA sequence: TGTGCCAGCAATCAGGCCCTCCATCAGCCCCAGCATTTT. It codes for CASNQALHQPQHF.

The chain uses TRBV4-2 and TRBJ1-2; no clear D gene. Germline V gene lookup returns CDR1 LGHNA and CDR2 YNFKEQ. This CDR3 contains 17 residues. The V and J ends lost 3 bases and 5 bases respectively, with 22 bases between them. CDR3 amino acids: CASSHYTEGGAGYGYTF. The CDR3 nucleotides read TGTGCCAGCAGCCACTACACCGAGGGAGGCGCGGGGTATGGCTACACCTTC.